A selection of T cell receptor beta chains follows, all from one sample in a study of human T cells and chemical hapten exposure. Using its own MiXCR run on the RACE reads, TCRdb lists one record per CDR3 protein. Of more than 250,000 distinct CDR3 sequences in the sample, over 7.5% were seen once. The sample consisted of whole blood, taken in connection with sensitization to the hapten diphenylcyclopropenone (DPC). The receptors were sampled from a man aged 18-30 years with alopecia areata. Some clones in this sample may be carry-over from other donors' samples. CDR3s include the opening cysteine and the closing phenylalanine or tryptophan. The D gene is left open where the match is weak. Clone size is stated in some rows and not others, as once, few, many or a class when expanded.

d_gene: NA
j_gene: TRBJ1-2
len: 14
abundance: many
v_gene: TRBV28
CDR3aa: CASSLGGANYGYTF
CDR3nt: TGTGCCAGCAGTTTGGGGGGCGCCAACTATGGCTACACCTTC

d_gene: NA
j_gene: TRBJ1-2
len: 12
abundance: many
v_gene: TRBV7-3
CDR3aa: CASSFTRDGYTF
CDR3nt: TGTGCCAGCAGCTTTACTAGGGATGGCTACACCTTC

d_gene: TRBD2
j_gene: TRBJ2-1
len: 14
abundance: many
v_gene: TRBV7-2
CDR3aa: CASSLSSSGNEQFF
CDR3nt: TGTGCCAGCAGCTTAAGTTCTAGCGGCAATGAGCAGTTCTTC

d_gene: TRBD1
j_gene: TRBJ2-7
len: 16
abundance: few
v_gene: TRBV12-3/TRBV12-4
CDR3aa: CASSPPTGGASYEQYF
CDR3nt: TGTGCCAGCAGTCCTCCGACAGGGGGCGCTAGCTACGAGCAGTACTTC

d_gene: NA
j_gene: TRBJ1-3
len: 17
abundance: few
v_gene: TRBV4-2
CDR3aa: CASSQDEQTISGNTIYF
CDR3nt: TGTGCCAGCAGCCAAGATGAACAGACGATCTCTGGAAACACCATATATTTT

d_gene: NA
j_gene: TRBJ2-6
len: 16
abundance: many
v_gene: TRBV6-2/TRBV6-3
CDR3aa: CASSRSLGSGANVLTF
CDR3nt: TGTGCCAGCAGTCGGAGTCTGGGCTCTGGGGCCAACGTCCTGACTTTC

d_gene: NA
j_gene: TRBJ1-6
len: 15
abundance: few
v_gene: TRBV6-2/TRBV6-3
CDR3aa: CASSSLRQGGSPLHF
CDR3nt: TGTGCCAGCAGTAGCCTTAGACAAGGCGGATCACCCCTCCACTTT

d_gene: NA
j_gene: TRBJ1-1
len: 14
abundance: many
v_gene: TRBV6-6
CDR3aa: CASSYVKSADQAFF
CDR3nt: TGTGCCAGCAGTTACGTCAAGTCCGCAGACCAAGCTTTCTTT

d_gene: TRBD2
j_gene: TRBJ2-5
len: 15
abundance: NA
v_gene: TRBV6-5
CDR3aa: CASSYSAGEQETQYF
CDR3nt: TGTGCCAGCAGTTACTCCGCGGGAGAACAAGAGACCCAGTACTTC

d_gene: NA
j_gene: TRBJ1-5
len: 15
abundance: NA
v_gene: TRBV12-3/TRBV12-4
CDR3aa: CASSPTAHSNQPQHF
CDR3nt: TGTGCCAGCAGCCCGACGGCTCATAGCAATCAGCCCCAGCATTTT

d_gene: TRBD1
j_gene: TRBJ1-1
len: 12
abundance: many
v_gene: TRBV28
CDR3aa: CASSLDRGEAFF
CDR3nt: TGTGCCAGCAGTTTAGACAGGGGTGAAGCTTTCTTT

d_gene: NA
j_gene: TRBJ1-2
len: 13
abundance: NA
v_gene: TRBV12-3/TRBV12-4
CDR3aa: CASSFRVRDGYTF
CDR3nt: TGTGCCAGCAGTTTCAGGGTGAGGGATGGCTACACCTTC

d_gene: NA
j_gene: TRBJ1-2
len: 16
abundance: few
v_gene: TRBV3-1
CDR3aa: CASSQVGSGRNYGYTF
CDR3nt: TGTGCCAGCAGCCAAGTAGGTTCAGGTCGAAACTATGGCTACACCTTC

d_gene: NA
j_gene: TRBJ1-5
len: 15
abundance: many
v_gene: TRBV10-3
CDR3aa: CAISESKSSNQPQHF
CDR3nt: TGTGCCATCAGTGAATCGAAGTCCAGCAATCAGCCCCAGCATTTT

d_gene: NA
j_gene: TRBJ1-1
len: 16
abundance: many
v_gene: TRBV9
CDR3aa: CASSGGAGLVDTEAFF
CDR3nt: TGTGCCAGCAGCGGGGGTGCAGGATTGGTGGACACTGAAGCTTTCTTT

d_gene: NA
j_gene: TRBJ2-7
len: 14
abundance: NA
v_gene: TRBV20-1
CDR3aa: CSAPTRGAGREQYF
CDR3nt: TGCAGTGCCCCGACTCGGGGGGCCGGCCGCGAGCAGTACTTC

d_gene: TRBD1
j_gene: TRBJ1-1
len: 15
abundance: many
v_gene: TRBV5-1
CDR3aa: CASSREQGSFTEAFF
CDR3nt: TGCGCCAGCAGCAGGGAACAGGGGTCCTTCACTGAAGCTTTCTTT

d_gene: TRBD1
j_gene: TRBJ1-1
len: 15
abundance: many
v_gene: TRBV10-3
CDR3aa: CAISPAMGTASVAFF
CDR3nt: TGTGCCATCAGCCCCGCAATGGGGACAGCCTCGGTAGCTTTCTTT

d_gene: NA
j_gene: TRBJ1-2
len: 17
abundance: few
v_gene: TRBV7-9
CDR3aa: CASSLNWGPETNYGYTF
CDR3nt: TGTGCCAGCAGCTTAAATTGGGGGCCAGAGACTAACTATGGCTACACCTTC

d_gene: NA
j_gene: TRBJ1-1
len: 15
abundance: many
v_gene: TRBV7-9
CDR3aa: CASNELTGLNTEAFF
CDR3nt: TGTGCCAGCAACGAATTAACAGGACTAAACACTGAAGCTTTCTTT

d_gene: NA
j_gene: TRBJ1-2
len: 14
abundance: few
v_gene: TRBV28
CDR3aa: CASTLWGVNYGYTF
CDR3nt: TGTGCCAGCACCTTGTGGGGAGTTAACTATGGCTACACCTTC

d_gene: NA
j_gene: TRBJ1-3
len: 13
abundance: NA
v_gene: TRBV6-4
CDR3aa: CASSDSPGNTIYF
CDR3nt: TGTGCCAGCAGTGACTCGCCCGGAAACACCATATATTTT

d_gene: TRBD1
j_gene: TRBJ1-2
len: 15
abundance: many
v_gene: TRBV6-5
CDR3aa: CASSTRGEGAYGYTF
CDR3nt: TGTGCCAGCAGTACCAGAGGGGAGGGGGCCTATGGCTACACCTTC

d_gene: NA
j_gene: TRBJ1-5
len: 13
abundance: few
v_gene: TRBV10-3
CDR3aa: CAISEEVNQPQHF
CDR3nt: TGTGCCATCAGTGAGGAGGTGAATCAGCCCCAGCATTTT

d_gene: NA
j_gene: TRBJ2-2
len: 16
abundance: NA
v_gene: TRBV3-1
CDR3aa: CASSQVRTVNTGELFF
CDR3nt: TGTGCCAGCAGCCAAGTACGAACAGTGAACACCGGGGAGCTGTTTTTT